Sequencing of this TCR beta chain was carried out in a study of T cell responses to AZD1222 COVID-19 vaccine. Across the study: Analysis merged second doses at about 4 or about 12 weeks. Broader study findings: Receipt of two AZD1222 doses was followed by a rise in Spike-specific TCR breadth and depth. Recipients of AZD1222 seropositive at baseline numbered only 5 to 7.

Comment on this clone: The antigen remains undetermined.

The table came from immunoSEQ multiplex PCR; TCRdb's copy has only in-frame clones and leaves some out. The data show about 150,000 clones, around nine tenths seen once. The CDR3 runs to 13 residues. Germline assignment: CDR1 MNHNY and CDR2 SVGAGI (reference sequence). V was cut by 2 bases and J by 7 bases, with 11 bases left in between. Sample: peripheral blood, taken on day 0 of AZD1222 vaccination. The rearrangement joins TRBV6-6 to TRBJ1-2, with TRBD1 as a possible D gene (5 bases). The receptor was isolated from an adult in good health. The CDR3 DNA reads TGTGCCAGCAGTTACAAGATCCAGGGTGGCTACACCTTC. The encoded protein is CASSYKIQGGYTF.